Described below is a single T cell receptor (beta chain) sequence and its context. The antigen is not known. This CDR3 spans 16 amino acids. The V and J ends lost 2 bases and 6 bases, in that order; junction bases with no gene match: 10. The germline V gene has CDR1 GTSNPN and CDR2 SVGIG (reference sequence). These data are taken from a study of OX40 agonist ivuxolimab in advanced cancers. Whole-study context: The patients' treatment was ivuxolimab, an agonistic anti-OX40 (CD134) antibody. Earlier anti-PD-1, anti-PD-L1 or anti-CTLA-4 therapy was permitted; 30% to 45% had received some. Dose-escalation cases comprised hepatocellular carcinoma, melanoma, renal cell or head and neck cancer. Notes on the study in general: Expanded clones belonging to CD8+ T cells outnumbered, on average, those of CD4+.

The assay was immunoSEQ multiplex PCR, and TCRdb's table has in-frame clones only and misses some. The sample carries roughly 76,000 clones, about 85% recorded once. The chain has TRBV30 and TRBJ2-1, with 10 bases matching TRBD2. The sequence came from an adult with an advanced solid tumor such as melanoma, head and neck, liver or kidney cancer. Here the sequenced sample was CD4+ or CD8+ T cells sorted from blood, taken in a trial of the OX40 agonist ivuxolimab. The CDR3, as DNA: TGTGCCTGGAGTCGGGCTAGCGGGAGTGTGGCCAATGAGCAGTTCTTC. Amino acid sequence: CAWSRASGSVANEQFF.